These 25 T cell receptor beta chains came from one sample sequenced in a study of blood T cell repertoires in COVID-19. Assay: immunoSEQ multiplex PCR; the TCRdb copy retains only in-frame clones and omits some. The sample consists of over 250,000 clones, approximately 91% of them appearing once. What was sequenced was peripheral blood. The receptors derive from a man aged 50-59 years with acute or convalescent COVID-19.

This CDR3 reads CASGLTSGGTDTQYF. CDR3 DNA: TGTGCTAGTGGTCTGACTAGCGGGGGGACAGATACGCAGTATTTT. The chain has TRBV12-5 and TRBJ2-3; TRBD2 agrees at 13 bases. Germline V gene lookup returns CDR1 LGHNT and CDR2 FRNRAP. CDR3 size: 15 residues. J was trimmed by 3 bases and V by 5 bases; bases with no gene match: 2.

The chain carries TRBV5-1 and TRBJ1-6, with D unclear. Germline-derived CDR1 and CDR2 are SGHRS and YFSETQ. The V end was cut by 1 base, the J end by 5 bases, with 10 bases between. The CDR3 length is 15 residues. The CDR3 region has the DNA TGCGCCAGCAGCTTGTCGCGGGGTAATAATTCACCCCTCCACTTT. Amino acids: CASSLSRGNNSPLHF.

The CDR3 DNA sequence: TGTGCCACCAGCACGACAAAGGGGCCCACTGAAGCTTTCTTT. Residues: CATSTTKGPTEAFF. The gene calls are TRBV15 and TRBJ1-1; a weak D match, TRBD1 (5 bases). This CDR3 has 14 amino acids. CDR1 LNHNV and CDR2 YYDKDF come from the germline V gene (reference sequence). V lost 4 bases and J lost 4, with 13 bases in between.

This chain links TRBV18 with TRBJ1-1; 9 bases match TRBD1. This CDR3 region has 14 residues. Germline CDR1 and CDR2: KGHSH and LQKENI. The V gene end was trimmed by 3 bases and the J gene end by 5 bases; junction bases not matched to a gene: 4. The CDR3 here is CASSPTGGGTEAFF. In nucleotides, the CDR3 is TGTGCCAGCTCACCGACAGGGGGTGGGACTGAAGCTTTCTTT.

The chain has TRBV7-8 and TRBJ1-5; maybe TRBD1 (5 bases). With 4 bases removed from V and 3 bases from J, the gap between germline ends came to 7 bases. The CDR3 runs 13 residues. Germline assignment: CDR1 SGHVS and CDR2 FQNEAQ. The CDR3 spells CASSSGSNQPQHF. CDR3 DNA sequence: TGTGCCAGCAGCTCAGGGTCCAATCAGCCCCAGCATTTT.

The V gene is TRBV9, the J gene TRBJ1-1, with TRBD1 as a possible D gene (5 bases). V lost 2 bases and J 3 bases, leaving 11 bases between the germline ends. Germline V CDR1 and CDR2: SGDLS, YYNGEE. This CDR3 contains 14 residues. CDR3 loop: CASSVDRDYTEAFF. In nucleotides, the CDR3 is TGTGCCAGCAGCGTTGACCGGGACTACACTGAAGCTTTCTTT.

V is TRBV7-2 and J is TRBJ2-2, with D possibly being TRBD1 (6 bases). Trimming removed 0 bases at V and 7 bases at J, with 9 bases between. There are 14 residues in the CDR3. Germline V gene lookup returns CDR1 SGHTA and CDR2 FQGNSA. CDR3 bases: TGTGCCAGCAGCTTAGCCAACAGGGTCGGGGAGCTGTTTTTT. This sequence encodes CASSLANRVGELFF.

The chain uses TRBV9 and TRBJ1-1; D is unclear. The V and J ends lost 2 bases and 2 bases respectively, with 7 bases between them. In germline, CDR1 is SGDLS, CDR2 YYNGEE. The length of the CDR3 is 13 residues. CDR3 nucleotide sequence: TGTGCCAGCAGCGTGCGTGGTAACACTGAAGCTTTCTTT. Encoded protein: CASSVRGNTEAFF.

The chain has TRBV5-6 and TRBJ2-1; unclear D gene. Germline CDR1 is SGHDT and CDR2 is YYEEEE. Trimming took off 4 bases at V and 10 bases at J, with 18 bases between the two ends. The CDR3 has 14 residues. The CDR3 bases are TGTGCCAGCAGCCGATCGGGTTCCGCCGGGGAGCAGTTCTTC. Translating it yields CASSRSGSAGEQFF.

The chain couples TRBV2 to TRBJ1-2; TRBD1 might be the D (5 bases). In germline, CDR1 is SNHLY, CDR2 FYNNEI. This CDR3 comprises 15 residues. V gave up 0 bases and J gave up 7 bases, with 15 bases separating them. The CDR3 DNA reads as TGTGCCAGCAGTGAAGCGGTGGAGGGGCTCGGTGGCTACACCTTC. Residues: CASSEAVEGLGGYTF.

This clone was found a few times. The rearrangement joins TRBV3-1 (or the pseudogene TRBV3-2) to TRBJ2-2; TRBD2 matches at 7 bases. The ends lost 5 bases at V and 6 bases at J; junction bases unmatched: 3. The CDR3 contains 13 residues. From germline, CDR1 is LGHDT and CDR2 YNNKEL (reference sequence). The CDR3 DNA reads TGTGCCAGCAGCAGGACTAGGGCCGGGGAGCTGTTTTTT. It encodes CASSRTRAGELFF.

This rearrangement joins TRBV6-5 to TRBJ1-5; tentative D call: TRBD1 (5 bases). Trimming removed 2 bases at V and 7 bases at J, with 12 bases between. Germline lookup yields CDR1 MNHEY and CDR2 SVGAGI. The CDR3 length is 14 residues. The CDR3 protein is CASSYAAGRQPQHF. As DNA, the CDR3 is TGTGCCAGCAGTTACGCGGCAGGGCGGCAGCCCCAGCATTTT.

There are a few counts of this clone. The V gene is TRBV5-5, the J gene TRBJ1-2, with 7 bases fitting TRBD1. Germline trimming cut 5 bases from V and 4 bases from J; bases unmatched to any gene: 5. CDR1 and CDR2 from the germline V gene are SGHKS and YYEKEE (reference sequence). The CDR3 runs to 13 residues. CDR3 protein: CASRPTGAYGYTF. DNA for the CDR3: TGTGCCAGCAGACCCACAGGGGCCTATGGCTACACCTTC.

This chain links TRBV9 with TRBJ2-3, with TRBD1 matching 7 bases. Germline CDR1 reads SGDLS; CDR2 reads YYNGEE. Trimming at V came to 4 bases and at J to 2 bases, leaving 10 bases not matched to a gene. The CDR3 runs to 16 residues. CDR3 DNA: TGTGCCAGCAGCCCCCTCGGGACAGACTTCACAGATACGCAGTATTTT. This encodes CASSPLGTDFTDTQYF.

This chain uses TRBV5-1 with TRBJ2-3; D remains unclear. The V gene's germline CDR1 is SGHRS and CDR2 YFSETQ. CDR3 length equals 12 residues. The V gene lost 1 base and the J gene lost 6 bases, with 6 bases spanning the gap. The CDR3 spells CASSLFADTQYF. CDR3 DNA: TGCGCCAGCAGCTTGTTCGCGGATACGCAGTATTTT.

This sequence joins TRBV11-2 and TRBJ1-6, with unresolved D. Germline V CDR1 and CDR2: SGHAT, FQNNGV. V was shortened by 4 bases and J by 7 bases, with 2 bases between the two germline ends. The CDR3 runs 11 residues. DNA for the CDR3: TGTGCCAGCAGCTCAAATTCACCCCTCCACTTT. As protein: CASSSNSPLHF. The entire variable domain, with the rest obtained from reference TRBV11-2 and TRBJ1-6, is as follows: EAGVAQSPRYKIIEKRQSVAFWCNPISGHATLYWYQQILGQGPKLLIQFQNNGVVDDSQLPKDRFSAERLKGVDSTLKIQPAKLEDSAVYLCASSSNSPLHFGNGTRLTVT.

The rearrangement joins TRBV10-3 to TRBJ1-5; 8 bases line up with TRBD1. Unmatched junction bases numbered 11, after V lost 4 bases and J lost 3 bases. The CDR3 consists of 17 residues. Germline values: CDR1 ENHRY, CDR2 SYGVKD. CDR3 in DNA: TGTGCCATCAGTGCGATAGACAGGGGCGAGAACAATCAGCCCCAGCATTTT. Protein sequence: CAISAIDRGENNQPQHF.

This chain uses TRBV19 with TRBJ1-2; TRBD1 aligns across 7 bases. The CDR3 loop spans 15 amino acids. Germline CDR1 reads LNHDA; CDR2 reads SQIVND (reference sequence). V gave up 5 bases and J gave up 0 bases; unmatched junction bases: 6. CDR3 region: CASSPGTDSNYGYTF. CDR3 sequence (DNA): TGTGCCAGTAGTCCGGGGACAGACTCTAACTATGGCTACACCTTC.

As DNA, the CDR3 is TGTGCCAGCTCACCTCTGGACACGTCCTACGAGCAGTACTTC. This sequence encodes CASSPLDTSYEQYF. J is TRBJ2-7 and V is TRBV18; tentative D call: TRBD1 (5 bases). Deletions cut 3 bases from V and 1 base from J, with 10 bases between. Germline V gene lookup returns CDR1 KGHSH and CDR2 LQKENI. The CDR3 runs to 14 residues.

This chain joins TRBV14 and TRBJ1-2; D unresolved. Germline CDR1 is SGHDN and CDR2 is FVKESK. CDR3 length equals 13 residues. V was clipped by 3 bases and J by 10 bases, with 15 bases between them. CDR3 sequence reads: CASSQGSAVDYTF. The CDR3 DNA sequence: TGTGCCAGCAGCCAGGGTTCAGCGGTTGACTACACCTTC.

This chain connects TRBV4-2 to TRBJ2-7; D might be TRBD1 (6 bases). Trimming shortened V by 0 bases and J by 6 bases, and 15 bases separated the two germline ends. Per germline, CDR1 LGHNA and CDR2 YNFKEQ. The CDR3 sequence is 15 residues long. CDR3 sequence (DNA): TGTGCCAGCAGCCAAGAAGGGACATTGCGAACCGAGCAGTACTTC. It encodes CASSQEGTLRTEQYF.

CDR3 residues: CASSDNRDTQYF. CDR3 coding DNA: TGTGCCAGCAGTGATAATCGGGATACGCAGTATTTT. The chain recombines TRBV6-6 with TRBJ2-3; no definite D call. Germline assignment: CDR1 MNHNY and CDR2 SVGAGI (reference sequence). V dropped 5 bases and J dropped 6 bases, with 9 bases sitting between them. This CDR3 spans 12 amino acids.

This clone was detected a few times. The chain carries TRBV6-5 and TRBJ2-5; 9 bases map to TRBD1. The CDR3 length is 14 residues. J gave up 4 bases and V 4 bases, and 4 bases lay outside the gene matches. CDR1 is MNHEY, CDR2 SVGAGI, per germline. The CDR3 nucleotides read TGTGCCAGCAGTTCGGGACAGGGCGGAGAGACCCAGTACTTC. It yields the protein CASSSGQGGETQYF.

The CDR3 nucleotides are TGTGCCAGCAGTTCTGGGGGGGCCCGGAACAATGAGCAGTTCTTC. Translating gives CASSSGGARNNEQFF. The V call is TRBV11-3, the J call TRBJ2-1; TRBD2 is a possible D gene (7 bases). V lost 6 bases to trimming and J lost 5 bases, with 17 bases between them. The germline V gene encodes CDR1 SGHNT and CDR2 YENEEA. The CDR3 extends over 15 amino acids.

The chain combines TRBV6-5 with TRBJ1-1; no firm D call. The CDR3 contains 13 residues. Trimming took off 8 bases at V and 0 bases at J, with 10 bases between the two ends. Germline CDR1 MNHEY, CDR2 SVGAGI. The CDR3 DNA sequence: TGTGCCAGCGGAAGGACTATGAACACTGAAGCTTTCTTT. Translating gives CASGRTMNTEAFF.